Listed here is a single T cell receptor beta chain. This entry comes from a study of blood T cell repertoires in COVID-19. Study-wide background: Whether acute or convalescent, the COVID-19 samples came from the United States, Italy and Spain. Sample material is recorded as cDNA or gDNA derived from T cells, B-cell-depleted T cells, or PBMCs.

In the original workflow: Counts of nucleated cells, estimated from reference gene primer amplification, were obtained. The protocol was immunoSEQ multiplex PCR, while the TCRdb copy is restricted to in-frame clones and leaves out a portion. That table gives V, J and clone size, and the DNA gave D and trimming. The sample records approximately 24,000 clones, more than 70% being singletons. V lost 7 bases and J lost 0, with 13 bases in between. CDR1 MNHEY and CDR2 SMNVEV come from the germline V gene (reference sequence). This CDR3 comprises 16 residues. Material for sequencing was peripheral blood. The chain combines TRBV27 with TRBJ2-6; a weak D match, TRBD2 (6 bases). The receptor comes from a human donor in a cohort sampled during active COVID-19. For the CDR3, the DNA is TGTGCCAGCATGTACCGCGGGACCTCTGGGGCCAACGTCCTGACTTTC. Translating gives CASMYRGTSGANVLTF.